The rows below give T cell receptor beta chains drawn from one sample of a study of blood T cells in healthy people across ages. TCRdb reprocessed the 5' RACE reads with MiXCR, giving one entry per CDR3 protein. In the table there are roughly 1,100,000 distinct CDR3 sequences, under 30% of which are singletons. This sample also belongs to another study, concerning T cells of mothers and their children.

The sequenced material came from blood. The source is a girl aged 2-10 years in good health. Both conserved end residues are part of each CDR3. A D gene is named only where the DNA matches it firmly. The size of a clone is reported for some rows only, either as once, few or many, or as a class for expanded clones.

d_gene	v_gene	abundance	j_gene	CDR3aa
TRBD1	TRBV7-6	NA	TRBJ2-7	CAILDRFSYEQYF
TRBD2	TRBV5-6	NA	TRBJ2-1	CASSPPGGDSPINEQFF
TRBD1	TRBV29-1	NA	TRBJ1-2	CSVRGRGQGVYGYTF
TRBD2	TRBV14	NA	TRBJ2-4	CASSQDAVSGRARGGIQYF
NA	TRBV10-3	NA	TRBJ1-1	CAISRGLNEAFF
NA	TRBV3-1	NA	TRBJ1-4	CASSQDPRAFEKLFF
NA	TRBV6-1	NA	TRBJ2-2	CASSGRDLPGLTGELFF
NA	TRBV20-1	few	TRBJ1-2	CSLGVLTGGYTF
NA	TRBV4-3	few	TRBJ2-2	CASSQDRTLLPGELFF
NA	TRBV28	NA	NA	CASSGGRSSYEQYF
TRBD2	TRBV28	NA	NA	CASSFRHAGTSVYNEQFF
NA	TRBV7-3	few	TRBJ2-3	CASRLDHRLETQYF
TRBD1	TRBV7-9	few	TRBJ1-1	CASSHPGQGVTEAFF
NA	TRBV10-1	NA	TRBJ2-1	CASSELRTEGLFF
NA	TRBV29-1	NA	TRBJ1-2	CSVFKGRKGYTF
NA	TRBV25-1	NA	TRBJ1-1	CASSLPGIAGTEAFF
NA	TRBV27	NA	TRBJ1-2	CASSSIPNYGYTF
NA	TRBV20-1	few	TRBJ1-1	CSARDDTANTEAFF
NA	TRBV5-1	NA	TRBJ2-2	CASSYDSPGELFF
TRBD1	TRBV5-1	NA	TRBJ2-3	CASRGTVTSTDTQYF
TRBD1	TRBV5-1	NA	TRBJ2-5	CASSLADRGETQYF
TRBD2	TRBV10-3	few	TRBJ2-5	CAISGTSGAQETQYF
TRBD1	TRBV29-1	NA	TRBJ2-7	CSAAGTGAPYEQYF
NA	TRBV4-1	NA	TRBJ2-1	CASSQNPYPGGVSSYNEQFF
NA	TRBV9	NA	TRBJ1-4	CASSVGGPPHEKLFF
TRBD2	TRBV20-1	NA	TRBJ2-5	CSANSGGYETQYF
NA	TRBV5-1	NA	TRBJ1-2	CASSLGSSGPYGYTF
NA	TRBV27	NA	TRBJ1-1	CASSLFQNTEAFF
NA	TRBV12-5	NA	TRBJ2-3	CASGPIRSSTDTQYF
NA	TRBV29-1	few	TRBJ1-1	CSVDLTEAFF
NA	TRBV7-9	NA	TRBJ2-7	CASSLERATWEQYF
TRBD1	TRBV7-9	few	TRBJ2-4	CASSMDRGGQYF
NA	TRBV27	NA	TRBJ1-5	CASSQGTDWHF
NA	TRBV21-1	NA	NA	CACSDRGPNPYEQYF
NA	TRBV5-1	NA	TRBJ2-3	CASSSLGQRLASSTDTQYF
NA	TRBV7-9	NA	NA	CASVSANEQFF
NA	TRBV2	NA	TRBJ2-5	CAFRGGETQYF
NA	TRBV5-1	NA	TRBJ2-5	CASSLRGSGEAQYF
TRBD1	TRBV24-1	few	TRBJ2-1	CATSDRQGSNNEQFF
TRBD2	TRBV5-1	few	TRBJ2-1	CASSLASREFPNEQFF
NA	TRBV7-8	NA	TRBJ2-5	CASSLGGGVRETQYF
NA	TRBV5-4	NA	TRBJ1-2	CASSLGTGGHYGYTF